Given below is one T cell receptor (beta chain) in context. As yet, its antigen is unknown. In the PCR, 60 Vbeta and 13 Jbeta primers were used. The assay was immunoSEQ multiplex PCR, and TCRdb's table has in-frame clones only and misses some. The sample has more than 150,000 clones, approximately 80% seen once. This specimen comes from a study of cytomegalovirus exposure and HLA in healthy donors. Whole-study results and caveats: In a later analysis, TCR beta V- and J-gene trimming was associated with a missense DCLRE1C variant. Prior analysis indicated that the majority of TCR beta V segments exhibited productivity approximately 87% or approximately 30% of the time.

Trimming took 5 bases from V and 6 from J; bases not matched to a gene: 12. The CDR3 sequence is 17 residues long. The germline CDR1 and CDR2 sequences are PRHDT and FYEKMQ (reference sequence). Sequencing input: PBMCs. The chain couples TRBV13 to TRBJ2-7; 14 positions agree with TRBD2. The source is a boy aged 5-17 years in good health and CMV-seronegative. The DNA for the CDR3 is TGTGCCAGCAGCGCCCAGACTAGCGGGGGGGCGTTCGGCGAGCAGTACTTC. It codes for CASSAQTSGGAFGEQYF.